This T cell receptor (beta chain) was found in a study of beta chain features in type 1 diabetes. General study findings and limits: All four CD4+ subsets of Type 1 diabetes patients contained TCRB CDR3s that were moderately but significantly shorter. Lower insertion and higher deletion counts appeared at VDJ junctions in type 1 diabetes patients. PCR may have favored shorter templates equally in patients and controls.

Stem cell-like memory, regulatory, central memory and naive CD4+ cells were sorted via CD45RO/CCR7/CD25/CD127/CD95/CD27. cDNA synthesis used the whole RNA isolate, giving expressed TCRB sequences. TCRdb's copy holds only in-frame clones and misses some; the assay was immunoSEQ multiplex PCR. The sample includes roughly 260,000 clones, roughly 21% of them seen just once. Germline trimming cut 4 bases from V and 0 bases from J; bases unmatched to any gene: 2. CDR3 size: 14 residues. Germline CDR1 reads GTSNPN; CDR2 reads SVGIG (reference sequence). A few counts support this clone. The antigen remains unidentified.

This receptor was obtained from a woman in her thirties or forties with type 1 diabetes. The rearrangement uses TRBV30 and TRBJ2-2; 7 nucleotides match TRBD2. The source material was naive CD4+ T cells from blood. The CDR3 region is CAWTSGTNTGELFF. The CDR3 bases are TGTGCCTGGACTAGCGGCACGAACACCGGGGAGCTGTTTTTT.